The source of this TCR beta chain is a study of blood T cell repertoires in COVID-19. Turning to the study itself: Some COVID-19 samples were acute and others convalescent; all came from the United States, Italy and Spain. Sample material is recorded as cDNA or gDNA derived from T cells, B-cell-depleted T cells, or PBMCs.

Original methodology: Reference gene primer amplification gave estimated nucleated cell counts. Some clones are missing from TCRdb's copy, which holds only in-frame ones; the method was immunoSEQ multiplex PCR. The DNA was the basis for D and trimming; V, J and clone size are from that table. The sample lists 150,000 to 200,000 clones, around 90% occurring once. Germline V gene lookup returns CDR1 SGHVS and CDR2 FQNEAQ. V shed 6 bases and J 1 base; nucleotides not matched to a gene: 2. This CDR3 is built from 14 residues. The genes are TRBV7-8 and TRBJ2-2, with 7 bases lining up with TRBD1. The sequence was obtained from a man aged 50 to 60 with acute or convalescent COVID-19. Sequenced material: peripheral blood. DNA of the CDR3: TGTGCCAGCAGGGGGACAGAGAACACCGGGGAGCTGTTTTTT. This encodes CASRGTENTGELFF.